The sequence of this TCR beta chain was determined in a study of shared clonotypes between healthy human individuals. The CDR3 is made up of 18 amino acids. Germline V CDR1 and CDR2: SGHDT, YYEEEE. V was pared by 5 bases and J by 7 bases, with 30 bases between. Each subset's genomic DNA was split evenly across several immunoSEQ plates. Measured with immunoSEQ multiplex PCR; TCRdb has only the in-frame clones, and not every one. The sample contains roughly 500,000 clones, approximately 81% of which appear only once. This chain connects TRBV5-6 to TRBJ2-5; D tentatively reads TRBD1 or TRBD2 (6 bases each). The source material was PBMCs. The receptor was derived from a woman in her 40s in good health. Some clones in this sample may be carry-over from other donors' samples. The CDR3 region has the DNA TGTGCCAGCAGAGCGATTGGAGGAGGGGGGCCCACGGGCTCGACCCAGTACTTC. Its translation: CASRAIGGGGPTGSTQYF.